The TCR beta chain described here comes from a study of blood T cell repertoires in COVID-19. Under the authors' procedure: Cell counts per sample came from amplifying reference gene primers. Some clones are missing from TCRdb's copy, which holds only in-frame ones; the method was immunoSEQ multiplex PCR. V, J and clone size derive from that table, while D and trimming were established from the DNA sequence. The sample carries fewer than 350,000 clones, roughly 87% recorded once. Residents of about two dozen US areas, aged about 18 to 95 years, made up the participants. Donors were grouped by their self-reported clinical history. The receptor was derived from a woman between 40 and 55 years old who had recovered from COVID-19. Sequencing used PBMCs or T cells enriched from blood (not recorded which).

CDR3 nucleotides: TGCAGCGTTGGGCTAGCGGGAGGAGGTGATACGCAGTATTTT. Its translation is CSVGLAGGGDTQYF. The chain has TRBV29-1 and TRBJ2-3; the match to TRBD2 covers 11 bases. The CDR3 sequence is 14 residues long. V dropped 4 bases and J dropped 6; count of bases not matched to a gene: 6. Germline V gene sequence: CDR1 SQVTM, CDR2 ANQGSEA.